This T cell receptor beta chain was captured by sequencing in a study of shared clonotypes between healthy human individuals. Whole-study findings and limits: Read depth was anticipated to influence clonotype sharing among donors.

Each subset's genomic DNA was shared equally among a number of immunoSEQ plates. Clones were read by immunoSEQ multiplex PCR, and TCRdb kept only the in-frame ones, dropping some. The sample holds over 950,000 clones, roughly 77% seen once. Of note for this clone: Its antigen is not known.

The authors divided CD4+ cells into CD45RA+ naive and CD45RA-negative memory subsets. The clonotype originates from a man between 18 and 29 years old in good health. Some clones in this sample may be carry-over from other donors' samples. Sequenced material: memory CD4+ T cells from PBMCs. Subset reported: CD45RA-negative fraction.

The CDR3 here is CASSIPQGAGELFF. DNA for the CDR3: TGCGCCAGCAGCATCCCACAGGGAGCCGGGGAGCTGTTTTTT. The V call is TRBV5-1, the J call TRBJ2-2; tentative D call: TRBD1 (6 bases). V was cut by 4 bases and J by 6 bases, with 13 bases left in between. The germline CDR1 and CDR2 sequences are SGHRS and YFSETQ. This CDR3 comprises 14 residues.